The 26 T cell receptor beta chains below all came from one sample that was sequenced in a study of blood T cell repertoires in COVID-19. Assay used: immunoSEQ multiplex PCR; TCRdb lists only in-frame clones, some missing. The repertoire holds about 56,000 clones, around 84% seen once, with around 13% in the top ten. The specimen was peripheral blood. The source is a woman of 80 years or more with acute or convalescent COVID-19.

The chain joins TRBV6-5 to TRBJ1-5; D remains unclear. Trimming pared 4 bases from V and 7 bases from J, leaving 17 bases between. This CDR3 is 15 amino acids long. CDR1 and CDR2 from the germline V gene are MNHEY and SVGAGI. CDR3 in DNA: TGTGCCAGCAGTTCTACGGGAGATCAAAAGCAGCCCCAGCATTTT. Protein product: CASSSTGDQKQPQHF.

This clone was counted a few times. The CDR3 spells CAWSKQNNQPQHF. In DNA, the CDR3 is TGTGCCTGGAGCAAACAGAACAATCAGCCCCAGCATTTT. The chain uses TRBV30 and TRBJ1-5; D not certain. This CDR3 comprises 13 residues. Germline V lookup: CDR1 GTSNPN, CDR2 SVGIG (reference sequence). V lost 3 bases, J lost 3 bases, and 9 bases lay in between.

The chain carries TRBV2 and TRBJ1-2, with 8 positions matching TRBD1. Germline V lookup: CDR1 SNHLY, CDR2 FYNNEI. The V and J ends lost 1 base and 2 bases, in that order; junction bases with no gene match: 0. The CDR3 covers 14 residues. The CDR3 protein is CASSEGTGNYGYTF. The DNA for the CDR3 is TGTGCCAGCAGTGAAGGGACAGGGAACTATGGCTACACCTTC.

V and J are TRBV23-1 and TRBJ2-7; 8 nucleotides agree with TRBD1. TRBV23-1 belongs to the ORF category, with a function that is uncertain. Trimming removed 7 bases from V and 0 bases from J; junction bases left unmatched: 14. This CDR3 contains 17 residues. The DNA of the CDR3 is TGCGCCAGCATACAGGGGGAGGTTCGTGGTGGCTCCTACGAGCAGTACTTC. Translation gives CASIQGEVRGGSYEQYF.

The chain links TRBV5-8 to TRBJ1-2, with D possibly matching TRBD1 (5 bases). Germline V gene data show CDR1 as SGHTS and CDR2 as YDEGEE. The CDR3 extends over 17 amino acids. V shed 3 bases and J shed 4 bases, with 22 bases lying between them. CDR3 bases: TGTGCCAGCAGCTATCTTGTATCGCGGGACTTAGGCTATGGCTACACCTTC. It translates to CASSYLVSRDLGYGYTF.

A few counts support this clone. The gene calls are TRBV27 and TRBJ1-2; the match to TRBD1 covers 7 bases. The CDR3 loop spans 15 amino acids. V lost 5 bases and J lost 7; bases outside the gene matches: 13. The germline V gene has CDR1 MNHEY and CDR2 SMNVEV (reference sequence). CDR3 DNA: TGTGCCAGCAGTCCGCTTGACAGGGATTCTGCTGGCTACACCTTC. Its translation: CASSPLDRDSAGYTF.

The chain combines TRBV6-5 with TRBJ1-1; TRBD1 aligns across 8 bases. The CDR3 is made up of 14 amino acids. Unmatched junction bases numbered 8, after V lost 10 bases and J lost 1 base. CDR1 is MNHEY, CDR2 SVGAGI, per germline. In nucleotides, the CDR3 is TGTGCCATAAGCAGGGGGCTCGGGAACACTGAAGCTTTCTTT. Protein: CAISRGLGNTEAFF.

The rearrangement links TRBV5-1 to TRBJ1-1; 12 bases align to TRBD1. The CDR3 length is 14 residues. J was trimmed by 8 bases and V by 4 bases; bases with no gene match: 6. Looked up from germline, CDR1 is SGHRS and CDR2 is YFSETQ. This CDR3 is CASSPGQGAWEAFF. For the CDR3, the DNA is TGCGCCAGCAGCCCGGGACAGGGGGCTTGGGAAGCTTTCTTT.

The chain links TRBV6-2 or TRBV6-3 to TRBJ2-3, with D perhaps TRBD2 (5 bases). V lost 2 bases to trimming and J lost 0 bases, with 18 bases between them. CDR1 is MNHEY, CDR2 SVGEGT, per germline. CDR3 size: 18 residues. The CDR3 DNA reads as TGTGCCAGCAGTTACACACGCGGGCTAGACCATAGCACAGATACGCAGTATTTT. This encodes CASSYTRGLDHSTDTQYF.

The V call is TRBV5-6, the J call TRBJ2-7; 10 nucleotides line up with TRBD1. CDR3 length: 14 amino acids. After removal of 1 base from V and 6 bases from J, the junction contained 4 bases not matched to a gene. Germline V gene lookup returns CDR1 SGHDT and CDR2 YYEEEE. Here the CDR3 reads CASSLLGQGIEQYF. DNA of the CDR3: TGTGCCAGCAGCTTGTTGGGACAGGGGATCGAGCAGTACTTC.

The V call is TRBV5-6, the J call TRBJ1-6; TRBD1 matches 7 bases. Trimming removed 0 bases from V and 12 bases from J; junction bases left unmatched: 6. The CDR3 has 14 residues. Germline lookup yields CDR1 SGHDT and CDR2 YYEEEE. The CDR3 DNA follows: TGTGCCAGCAGCTTGGGGCAGGGGGTTAAACCCCTCCACTTT. Translation gives CASSLGQGVKPLHF. Looking up the rest from reference TRBV5-6 and TRBJ1-6 gives the full variable domain: DAGVTQSPTHLIKTRGQQVTLRCSPKSGHDTVSWYQQALGQGPQFIFQYYEEEERQRGNFPDRFSGHQFPNYSSELNVNALLLGDSALYLCASSLGQGVKPLHFGNGTRLTVT.

The gene calls are TRBV7-8 and TRBJ2-7; TRBD1 agrees at 8 bases. From germline, CDR1 is SGHVS and CDR2 FQNEAQ. The CDR3 length is 14 residues. Losses at the gene ends were 5 bases for V and 4 bases for J; bases not matched to a gene: 7. CDR3 residues: CASSVGRGRYEQYF. The CDR3 bases are TGTGCCAGCAGCGTGGGCAGGGGGCGGTACGAGCAGTACTTC. The entire variable domain, with the rest obtained from reference TRBV7-8 and TRBJ2-7, is as follows: GAGVSQSPRYKVAKRGQDVALRCDPISGHVSLFWYQQALGQGPEFLTYFQNEAQLDKSGLPSDRFFAERPEGSVSTLKIQRTQQEDSAVYLCASSVGRGRYEQYFGPGTRLTVT.

The chain carries TRBV5-1 and TRBJ1-2, with D possibly matching TRBD1 (5 bases). Trimming cost V 5 bases and J 0 bases, with 11 bases left between them. The CDR3 sequence is 14 residues long. Germline values: CDR1 SGHRS, CDR2 YFSETQ. CDR3 sequence: CASRRDSTNYGYTF. The CDR3 region has the DNA TGCGCCAGCAGGCGTGACAGTACTAACTATGGCTACACCTTC.

The chain employs TRBV2 and TRBJ2-2; 7 bases agree with TRBD2. Germline trimming cut 8 bases from V and 2 bases from J; bases unmatched to any gene: 11. The CDR3 runs to 16 residues. The germline CDR1 and CDR2 sequences are SNHLY and FYNNEI. The CDR3 DNA sequence: TGTGCCAGCGGCACCCTAGCGGAAAAAAACACCGGGGAGCTGTTTTTT. Its protein is CASGTLAEKNTGELFF.

The CDR3 loop is CASSYRGSFDEQFF. DNA for the CDR3: TGTGCCAGCAGTTACAGGGGGTCATTTGATGAGCAGTTCTTC. This chain joins TRBV6-5 and TRBJ2-1; possibly TRBD1 for D (6 bases). V gave up 2 bases and J gave up 8 bases, with 13 bases separating them. CDR1 MNHEY and CDR2 SVGAGI come from the germline V gene. This CDR3 region has 14 residues.

V usage is TRBV7-3 and J usage is TRBJ1-1; maybe TRBD1 (6 bases). CDR3 length: 13 amino acids. The germline V gene has CDR1 SGHTA and CDR2 FQGTGA. The V and J ends lost 1 base and 10 bases respectively, with 13 bases between them. This CDR3 is CASSLIAGDRAFF. The CDR3 DNA reads TGTGCCAGCAGCTTAATAGCAGGGGATAGAGCTTTCTTT.

The chain joins TRBV7-9 to TRBJ2-6; D perhaps matches TRBD1 (6 bases). Germline-derived CDR1 and CDR2 are SEHNR and FQNEAQ (reference sequence). The CDR3 consists of 19 residues. Trimming stripped 5 bases from V and 1 base from J, with 21 bases between. CDR3 in amino acids: CASSDAAGTLSSGANVLTF. CDR3 sequence (DNA): TGTGCCAGCAGCGACGCAGCCGGGACACTTAGTTCTGGGGCCAACGTCCTGACTTTC. Full variable domain (rest looked up from reference TRBV7-9 and TRBJ2-6): DTGVSQNPRHKITKRGQNVTFRCDPISEHNRLYWYRQTLGQGPEFLTYFQNEAQLEKSRLLSDRFSAERPKGSFSTLEIQRTEQGDSAMYLCASSDAAGTLSSGANVLTFGAGSRLTVL.

Here the CDR3 reads CASSVYYTGTGTTYEQYF. In DNA form, the CDR3 reads TGTGCCAGCAGTGTGTATTATACTGGGACAGGGACTACCTACGAGCAGTACTTC. This chain links TRBV6-1 with TRBJ2-7; 9 nucleotides line up with TRBD1. The CDR3 loop spans 18 amino acids. With V trimmed by 4 bases and J by 2 bases, 15 bases remained unmatched. Germline loops: CDR1 MNHNS, CDR2 SASEGT.

The V and J genes are TRBV16 and TRBJ1-6, with a weak D call TRBD1 (6 bases). Germline V gene lookup returns CDR1 KGHSY and CDR2 FQNENV. The CDR3 runs to 16 residues. The V and J ends lost 1 base and 8 bases respectively, with 15 bases between them. The CDR3 DNA sequence: TGTGCCAGCAGCCAATTTTTCGCAGGGGTAGATTCACCCCTCCACTTT. Translated: CASSQFFAGVDSPLHF.

This chain links TRBV19 with TRBJ1-1; D unresolved. CDR3 length: 13 amino acids. Trimming pared 8 bases from V and 0 bases from J, leaving 10 bases between. Germline V gene sequence: CDR1 LNHDA, CDR2 SQIVND (reference sequence). The CDR3 DNA reads as TGTGCCAGTTCACAGCTCATGAACACTGAAGCTTTCTTT. Protein product: CASSQLMNTEAFF.

The chain joins TRBV7-8 to TRBJ2-5; 10 bases are a match to TRBD2. Per germline, CDR1 SGHVS and CDR2 FQNEAQ. The CDR3 consists of 16 residues. V gave up 5 bases and J gave up 3 bases; unmatched junction bases: 9. The CDR3 DNA is TGTGCCAGCAGCCCAAGGGAACTAGCGGGAAAAGAGACCCAGTACTTC. Amino acids: CASSPRELAGKETQYF. Full variable domain (remainder filled in from reference TRBV7-8 and TRBJ2-5): GAGVSQSPRYKVAKRGQDVALRCDPISGHVSLFWYQQALGQGPEFLTYFQNEAQLDKSGLPSDRFFAERPEGSVSTLKIQRTQQEDSAVYLCASSPRELAGKETQYFGPGTRLLVL.

This clone was observed once. The gene calls are TRBV2 and TRBJ1-5, with 9 bases aligning to TRBD1. CDR1 is SNHLY and CDR2 is FYNNEI in the germline V gene. This CDR3 comprises 16 residues. The junction had 7 bases not matched to a gene; V was cut back by 6 bases and J by 1 base. The CDR3 is CASRPTGGGSNQPQHF. CDR3 DNA: TGTGCCAGCAGGCCGACAGGGGGTGGAAGCAATCAGCCCCAGCATTTT.

This clone has just a few counts. The rearrangement joins TRBV4-1 to TRBJ1-5; D unresolved. This CDR3 comprises 15 residues. V was cut by 4 bases and J by 3 bases, with 13 bases left in between. From germline, CDR1 is MGHRA and CDR2 YSYEKL. DNA for the CDR3: TGCGCCAGCAGCCTCACCCCGGGAGCCAATCAGCCCCAGCATTTT. Translation: CASSLTPGANQPQHF.

CDR3 DNA sequence: TGTGCCAGCAGCTCCCCTAGCGGGGGGCTTCCCTACAATGAGCAGTTCTTC. Its protein is CASSSPSGGLPYNEQFF. The J gene is TRBJ2-1, the V gene TRBV5-4, with TRBD2 identical over 11 bases. After removal of 3 bases from V and 2 bases from J, the junction contained 7 bases not matched to a gene. Germline CDR1 and CDR2: SGHNT and YYREEE (reference sequence). CDR3 length equals 17 residues.

The chain carries TRBV3-1 (or the pseudogene TRBV3-2) and TRBJ2-7; possibly TRBD1 for D (5 bases). This CDR3 has 13 amino acids. Trimming took 6 bases from V and 1 from J, leaving 10 bases between them. Germline CDR1 is LGHDT and CDR2 is YNNKEL (reference sequence). The CDR3 DNA reads TGTGCCAGCAGAGGGGCCCAATCCTACGAGCAGTACTTC. Amino acids: CASRGAQSYEQYF.

V gene TRBV2 combines with J gene TRBJ1-6; D not certain. The germline V gene encodes CDR1 SNHLY and CDR2 FYNNEI. V lost 8 bases and J lost 0, with 14 bases in between. The CDR3 runs to 16 residues. Here the CDR3 DNA reads TGTGCCAGCGTACTAGACGGGAGCTCCTATAATTCACCCCTCCACTTT. The encoded protein is CASVLDGSSYNSPLHF.